The present entry profiles one T cell receptor (beta chain) with its context. Its matching antigen is unknown. The record originates from a study of T cell responses to AZD1222 COVID-19 vaccine. Study summary: Combined were second doses at about 4 or about 12 weeks. The study, taken as a whole, reports: Donors were largely white British and mainly female; clonal diversity was possibly underestimated. Repertoire sampling occurred only after the peak T cell response. Seropositive AZD1222 recipients at baseline numbered only five to seven.

The CDR3 has 15 amino acids. Germline assignment: CDR1 KGHDR and CDR2 SFDVKD. The V gene lost 5 bases and the J gene lost 3 bases, with 15 bases spanning the gap. The protocol was immunoSEQ multiplex PCR, while the TCRdb copy is restricted to in-frame clones and leaves out a portion. The sample includes more than 100,000 clones, approximately 89% seen only once; the top ten take 20%. This TCR was recovered from an adult in good health. The chain carries TRBV24-1 and TRBJ2-5; D may be TRBD1 (6 bases). The sample was peripheral blood, taken on day 0 of AZD1222 vaccination. This CDR3 reads CATSGLQGIEETQYF. The CDR3 coding sequence is TGTGCCACCAGTGGACTACAGGGAATTGAAGAGACCCAGTACTTC.